The source of this T cell receptor (beta chain) is a study of T cell changes during pregnancy in multiple sclerosis. The CDR3 extends over 16 amino acids. CDR1 is MDHEN, CDR2 SYDVKM, per germline. The trim removed 8 bases at V and 3 bases at J, leaving 11 bases unmatched. Sequencing was performed with immunoSEQ multiplex PCR; in TCRdb, only in-frame clones are kept and a portion is missing. Of 95,000 to 100,000 clones listed, 91% are singletons. The sequence was obtained from a female donor with multiple sclerosis, enrolled in a pregnancy study. The chain couples TRBV28 to TRBJ2-1; 9 positions agree with TRBD2. The specimen comprised peripheral blood, sampled in the second trimester of pregnancy. In DNA, the CDR3 is TGTGCCAGCGGATCCCCGTCTAGCGGGATCTACAATGAGCAGTTCTTC. Encoded protein: CASGSPSSGIYNEQFF.